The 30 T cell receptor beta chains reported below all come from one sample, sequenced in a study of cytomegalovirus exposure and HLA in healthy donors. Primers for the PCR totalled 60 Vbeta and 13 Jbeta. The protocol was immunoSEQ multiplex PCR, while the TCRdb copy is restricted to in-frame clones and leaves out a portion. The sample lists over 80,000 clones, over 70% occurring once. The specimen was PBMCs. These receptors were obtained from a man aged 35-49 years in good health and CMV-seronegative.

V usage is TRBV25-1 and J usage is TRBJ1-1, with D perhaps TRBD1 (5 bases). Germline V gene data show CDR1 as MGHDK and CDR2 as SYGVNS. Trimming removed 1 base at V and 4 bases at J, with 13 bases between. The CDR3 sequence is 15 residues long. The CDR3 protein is CASSEFKGRGTEAFF. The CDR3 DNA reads TGTGCCAGCAGTGAATTTAAGGGGCGAGGCACTGAAGCTTTCTTT. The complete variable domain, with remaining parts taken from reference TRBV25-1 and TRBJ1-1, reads EADIYQTPRYLVIGTGKKITLECSQTMGHDKMYWYQQDPGMELHLIHYSYGVNSTEKGDLSSESTVSRIRTEHFPLTLESARPSHTSQYLCASSEFKGRGTEAFFGQGTRLTVV.

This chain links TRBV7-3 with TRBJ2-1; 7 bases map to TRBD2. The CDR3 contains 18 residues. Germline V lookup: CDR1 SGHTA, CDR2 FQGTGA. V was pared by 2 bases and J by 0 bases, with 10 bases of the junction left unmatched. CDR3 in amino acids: CASSLVGGSFSSYNEQFF. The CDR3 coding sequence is TGTGCCAGCAGCTTAGTCGGGGGGAGTTTCTCCTCCTACAATGAGCAGTTCTTC. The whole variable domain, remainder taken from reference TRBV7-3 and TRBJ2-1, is GAGVSQTPSNKVTEKGKYVELRCDPISGHTALYWYRQSLGQGPEFLIYFQGTGAADDSGLPNDRFFAVRPEGSVSTLKIQRTERGDSAVYLCASSLVGGSFSSYNEQFFGPGTRLTVL.

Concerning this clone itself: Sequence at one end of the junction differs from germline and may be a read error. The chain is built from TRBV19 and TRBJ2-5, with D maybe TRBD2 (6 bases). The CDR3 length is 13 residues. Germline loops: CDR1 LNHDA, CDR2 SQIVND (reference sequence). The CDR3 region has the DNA TGTGCCAGTACCGAGGGACTCCAAGGGACCCAGTACTTC. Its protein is CASTEGLQGTQYF.

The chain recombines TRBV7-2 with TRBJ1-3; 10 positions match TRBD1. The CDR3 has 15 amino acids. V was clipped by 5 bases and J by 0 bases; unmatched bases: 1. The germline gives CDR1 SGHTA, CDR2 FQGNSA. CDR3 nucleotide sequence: TGTGCCAGCAGCCGGGACAGGGGCTCTGGAAACACCATATATTTT. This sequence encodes CASSRDRGSGNTIYF.

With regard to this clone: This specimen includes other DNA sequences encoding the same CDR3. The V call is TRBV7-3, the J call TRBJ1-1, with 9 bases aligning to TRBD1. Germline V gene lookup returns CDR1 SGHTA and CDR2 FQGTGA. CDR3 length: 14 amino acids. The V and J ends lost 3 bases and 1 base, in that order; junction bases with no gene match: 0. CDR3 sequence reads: CASSLTGGNTEAFF. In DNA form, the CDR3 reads TGTGCCAGCAGCTTGACAGGGGGGAACACTGAAGCTTTCTTT.

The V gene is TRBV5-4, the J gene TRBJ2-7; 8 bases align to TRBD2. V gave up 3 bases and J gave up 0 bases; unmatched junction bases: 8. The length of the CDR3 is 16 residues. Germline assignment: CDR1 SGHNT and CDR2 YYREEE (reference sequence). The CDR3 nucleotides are TGTGCCAGCAGCTCCGCTAGCGGGCGGTCCTCCTACGAGCAGTACTTC. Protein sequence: CASSSASGRSSYEQYF.

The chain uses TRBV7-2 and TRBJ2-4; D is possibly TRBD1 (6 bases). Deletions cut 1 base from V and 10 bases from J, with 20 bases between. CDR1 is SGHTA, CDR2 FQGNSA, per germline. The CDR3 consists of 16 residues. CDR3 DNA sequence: TGTGCCAGCAGCTTAGTCAAACCCCCAGACAGGAGGATTCAGTACTTC. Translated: CASSLVKPPDRRIQYF.

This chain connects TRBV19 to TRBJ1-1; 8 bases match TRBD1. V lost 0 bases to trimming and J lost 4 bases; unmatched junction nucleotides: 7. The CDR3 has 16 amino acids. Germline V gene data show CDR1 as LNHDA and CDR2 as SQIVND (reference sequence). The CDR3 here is CASSIDPQGAGTEAFF. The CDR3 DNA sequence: TGTGCCAGTAGTATAGACCCTCAGGGGGCTGGCACTGAAGCTTTCTTT.

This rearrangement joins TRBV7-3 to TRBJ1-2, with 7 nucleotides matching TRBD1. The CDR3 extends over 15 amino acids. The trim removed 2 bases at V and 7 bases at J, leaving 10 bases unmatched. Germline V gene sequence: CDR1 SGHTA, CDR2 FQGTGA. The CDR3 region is CASSLSGRQGGGYTF. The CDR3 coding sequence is TGTGCCAGCAGCTTATCAGGGCGACAGGGTGGTGGCTACACCTTC.

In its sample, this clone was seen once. CDR3 DNA: TGTGCCAGCAGCCGCCAGGGGGGTAATAACTATGGCTACACCTTC. This encodes CASSRQGGNNYGYTF. The chain has TRBV7-2 and TRBJ1-2, with 7 bases fitting TRBD1. V gave up 5 bases and J gave up 1 base; unmatched junction bases: 7. CDR3 length: 15 residues. Germline values: CDR1 SGHTA, CDR2 FQGNSA.

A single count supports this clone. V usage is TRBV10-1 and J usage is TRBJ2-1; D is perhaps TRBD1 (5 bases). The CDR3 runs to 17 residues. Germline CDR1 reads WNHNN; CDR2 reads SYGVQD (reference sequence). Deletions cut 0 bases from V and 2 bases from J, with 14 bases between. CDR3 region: CASSESNAAGTYNEQFF. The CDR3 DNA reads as TGCGCCAGCAGTGAGTCGAACGCGGCAGGGACCTACAATGAGCAGTTCTTC.

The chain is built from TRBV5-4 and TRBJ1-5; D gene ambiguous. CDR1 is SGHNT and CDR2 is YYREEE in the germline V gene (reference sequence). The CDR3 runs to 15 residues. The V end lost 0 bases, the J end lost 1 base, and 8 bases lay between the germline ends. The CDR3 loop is CASSLGGGSNQPQHF. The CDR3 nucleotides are TGTGCCAGCAGCTTGGGAGGAGGGAGCAATCAGCCCCAGCATTTT.

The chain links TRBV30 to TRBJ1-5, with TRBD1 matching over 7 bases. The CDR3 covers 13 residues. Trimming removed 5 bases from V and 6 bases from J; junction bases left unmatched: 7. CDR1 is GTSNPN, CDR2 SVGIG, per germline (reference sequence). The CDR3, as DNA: TGTGCCTGGGACAGGGACAAGGCTCAGCCCCAGCATTTT. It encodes CAWDRDKAQPQHF.

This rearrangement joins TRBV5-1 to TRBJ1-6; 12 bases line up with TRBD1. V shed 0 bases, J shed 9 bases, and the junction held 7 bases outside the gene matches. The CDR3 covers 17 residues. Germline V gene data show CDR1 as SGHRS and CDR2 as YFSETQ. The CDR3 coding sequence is TGCGCCAGCAGCTTGGGGGACAGGGGGCTTGGGATTTCACCCCTCCACTTT. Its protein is CASSLGDRGLGISPLHF.

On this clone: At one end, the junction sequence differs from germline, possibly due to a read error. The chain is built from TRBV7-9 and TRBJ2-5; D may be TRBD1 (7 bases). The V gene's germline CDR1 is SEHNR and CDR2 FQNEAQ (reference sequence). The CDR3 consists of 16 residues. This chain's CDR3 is CSSRPRRGQLQETQYF. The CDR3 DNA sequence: TGTTCCAGCAGGCCCCGGAGGGGACAGCTCCAAGAGACCCAGTACTTC.

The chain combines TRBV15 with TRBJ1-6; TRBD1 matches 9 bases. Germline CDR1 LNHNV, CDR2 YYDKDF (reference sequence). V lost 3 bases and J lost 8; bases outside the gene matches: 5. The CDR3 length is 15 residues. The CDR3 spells CATSSNRGRDSPLHF. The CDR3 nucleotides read TGTGCCACCAGCAGCAACAGGGGGCGGGATTCACCCCTCCACTTT.

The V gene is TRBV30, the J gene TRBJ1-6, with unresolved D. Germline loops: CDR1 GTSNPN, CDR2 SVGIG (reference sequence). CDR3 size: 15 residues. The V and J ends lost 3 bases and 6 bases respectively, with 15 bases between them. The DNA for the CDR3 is TGTGCCTGGAGGTCCGGTAGTATCGGTAATTCACCCCTCCACTTT. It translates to CAWRSGSIGNSPLHF.

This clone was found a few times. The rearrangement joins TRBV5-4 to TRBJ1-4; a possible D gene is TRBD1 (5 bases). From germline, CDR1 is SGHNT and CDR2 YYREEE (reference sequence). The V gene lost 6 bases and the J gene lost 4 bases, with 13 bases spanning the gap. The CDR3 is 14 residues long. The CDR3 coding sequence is TGTGCCAGCATCCCCGCGGGGGTTAATGAAAAACTGTTTTTT. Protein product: CASIPAGVNEKLFF.

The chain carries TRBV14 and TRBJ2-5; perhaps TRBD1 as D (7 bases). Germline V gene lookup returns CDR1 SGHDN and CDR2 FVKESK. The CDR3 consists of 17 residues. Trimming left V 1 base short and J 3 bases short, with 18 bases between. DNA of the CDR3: TGTGCCAGCAGCCAAGGCACCGGGGGACAGACAAAAGAGACCCAGTACTTC. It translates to CASSQGTGGQTKETQYF.

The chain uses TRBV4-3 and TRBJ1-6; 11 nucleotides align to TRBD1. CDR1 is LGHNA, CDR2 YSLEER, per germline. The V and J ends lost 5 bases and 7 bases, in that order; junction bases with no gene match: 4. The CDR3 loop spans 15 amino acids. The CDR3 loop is CASSYWDRGNSPLHF. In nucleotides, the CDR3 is TGCGCCAGCAGCTACTGGGACAGGGGGAATTCACCCCTCCACTTT.

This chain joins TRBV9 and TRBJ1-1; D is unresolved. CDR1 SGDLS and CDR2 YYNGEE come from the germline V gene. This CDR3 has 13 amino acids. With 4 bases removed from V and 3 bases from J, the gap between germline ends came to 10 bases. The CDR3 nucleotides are TGTGCCAGCAGCCAGCAGGCCCACACTGAAGCTTTCTTT. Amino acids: CASSQQAHTEAFF.

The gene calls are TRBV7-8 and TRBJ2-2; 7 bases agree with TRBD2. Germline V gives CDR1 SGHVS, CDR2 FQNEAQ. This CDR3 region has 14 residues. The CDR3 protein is CLTSTDFGGGELFF. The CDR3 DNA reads TGTCTGACTAGCACCGACTTTGGTGGCGGGGAGCTGTTTTTT.

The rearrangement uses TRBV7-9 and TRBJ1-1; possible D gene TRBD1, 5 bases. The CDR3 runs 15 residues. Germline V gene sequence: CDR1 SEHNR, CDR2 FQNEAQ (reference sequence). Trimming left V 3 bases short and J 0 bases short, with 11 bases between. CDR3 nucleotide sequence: TGTGCCAGCAGCTTGTTAGGACAAATGAACACTGAAGCTTTCTTT. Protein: CASSLLGQMNTEAFF.

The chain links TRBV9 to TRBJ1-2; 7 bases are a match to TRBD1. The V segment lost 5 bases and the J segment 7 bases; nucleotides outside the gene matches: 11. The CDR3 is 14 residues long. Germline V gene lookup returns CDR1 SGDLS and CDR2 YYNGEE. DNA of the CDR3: TGTGCCAGCAGTTACAAGACAGGGTTAGGTGGCTACACCTTC. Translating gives CASSYKTGLGGYTF. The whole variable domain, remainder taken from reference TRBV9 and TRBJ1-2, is DSGVTQTPKHLITATGQRVTLRCSPRSGDLSVYWYQQSLDQGLQFLIQYYNGEERAKGNILERFSAQQFPDLHSELNLSSLELGDSALYFCASSYKTGLGGYTFGSGTRLTVV.

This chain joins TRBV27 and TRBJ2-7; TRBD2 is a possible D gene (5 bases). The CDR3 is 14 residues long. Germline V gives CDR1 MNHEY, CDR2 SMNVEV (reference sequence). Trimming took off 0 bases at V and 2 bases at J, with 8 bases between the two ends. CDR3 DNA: TGTGCCAGCAGTTTATCCCGAGGGACCTACGAGCAGTACTTC. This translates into CASSLSRGTYEQYF.

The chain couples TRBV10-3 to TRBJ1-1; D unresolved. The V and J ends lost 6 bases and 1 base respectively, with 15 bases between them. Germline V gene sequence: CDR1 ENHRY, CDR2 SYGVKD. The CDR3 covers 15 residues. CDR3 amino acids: CAIRPGPPGNTEAFF. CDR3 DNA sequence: TGTGCCATCAGACCCGGTCCCCCCGGGAACACTGAAGCTTTCTTT.

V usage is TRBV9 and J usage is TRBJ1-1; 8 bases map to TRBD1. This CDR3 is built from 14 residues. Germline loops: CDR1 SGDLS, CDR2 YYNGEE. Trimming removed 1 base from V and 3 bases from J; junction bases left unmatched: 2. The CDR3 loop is CASSVLTGDTEAFF. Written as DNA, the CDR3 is TGTGCCAGCAGCGTATTGACAGGGGACACTGAAGCTTTCTTT.

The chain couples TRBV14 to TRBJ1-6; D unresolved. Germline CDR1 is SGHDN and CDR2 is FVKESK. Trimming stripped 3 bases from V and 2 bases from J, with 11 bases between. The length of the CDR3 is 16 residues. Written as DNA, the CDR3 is TGTGCCAGCAGCCAGGGGAGGGAGACCTATAATTCACCCCTCCACTTT. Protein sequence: CASSQGRETYNSPLHF.

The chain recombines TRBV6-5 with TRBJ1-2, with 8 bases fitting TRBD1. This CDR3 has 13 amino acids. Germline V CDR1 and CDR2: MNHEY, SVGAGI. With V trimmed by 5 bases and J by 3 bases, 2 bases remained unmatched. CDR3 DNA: TGTGCCAGCAGTCAACAGGGGGACTATGGCTACACCTTC. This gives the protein CASSQQGDYGYTF.

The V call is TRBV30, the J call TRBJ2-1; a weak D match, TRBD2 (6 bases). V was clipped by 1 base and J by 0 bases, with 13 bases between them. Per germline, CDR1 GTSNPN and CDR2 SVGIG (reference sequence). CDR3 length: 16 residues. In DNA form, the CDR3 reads TGTGCCTGGAGTGAGGGTAGCGGTTCCTCCTACAATGAGCAGTTCTTC. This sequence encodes CAWSEGSGSSYNEQFF.